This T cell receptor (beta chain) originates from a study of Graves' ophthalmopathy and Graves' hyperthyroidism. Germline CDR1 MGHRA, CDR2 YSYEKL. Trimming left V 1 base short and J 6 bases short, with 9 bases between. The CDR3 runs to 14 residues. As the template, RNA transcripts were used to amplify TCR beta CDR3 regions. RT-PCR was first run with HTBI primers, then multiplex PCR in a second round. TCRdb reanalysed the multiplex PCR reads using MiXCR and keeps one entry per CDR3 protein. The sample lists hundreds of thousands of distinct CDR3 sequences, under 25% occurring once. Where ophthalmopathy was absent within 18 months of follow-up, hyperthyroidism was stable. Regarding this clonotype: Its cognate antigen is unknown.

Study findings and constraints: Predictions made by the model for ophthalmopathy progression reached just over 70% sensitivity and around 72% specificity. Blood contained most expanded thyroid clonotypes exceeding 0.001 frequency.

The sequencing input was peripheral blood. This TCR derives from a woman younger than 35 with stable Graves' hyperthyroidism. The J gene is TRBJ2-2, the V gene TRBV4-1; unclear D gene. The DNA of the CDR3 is TGCGCCAGCAGCCAAGCGAGGCAGGCCGGGGAGCTGTTTTTT. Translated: CASSQARQAGELFF.